This T cell receptor (beta chain) was sequenced during a study of shared clonotypes between healthy human individuals. Clones were read by immunoSEQ multiplex PCR, and TCRdb kept only the in-frame ones, dropping some. Seen here are roughly 2,300,000 clones, less than 95% observed once, and the top ten hold roughly 0.34%. The sample was naive CD4+ T cells from PBMCs. Subset here: CD45RA+ positively selected. The clonotype originates from a man younger than 35 in good health. Some clones in this sample may be carry-over from other donors' samples.

The CDR3 here is CASSPPLGTEAFF. The CDR3 DNA follows: TGCGCCAGCAGCCCCCCTTTAGGAACTGAAGCTTTCTTT. The chain is built from TRBV5-1 and TRBJ1-1; D gene uncertain. V lost 4 bases and J 5 bases, leaving 12 bases between the germline ends. Germline assignment: CDR1 SGHRS and CDR2 YFSETQ. The CDR3 runs to 13 residues. The full variable domain, in which reference TRBV5-1 and TRBJ1-1 provide the parts outside the CDR3, is KAGVTQTPRYLIKTRGQQVTLSCSPISGHRSVSWYQQTPGQGLQFLFEYFSETQRNKGNFPGRFSGRQFSNSRSEMNVSTLELGDSALYLCASSPPLGTEAFFGQGTRLTVV.